This TCR beta chain was documented in a study of T-cell reconstitution after alpha-beta-depleted transplantation in children. Unique molecular identifiers were used to barcode this TCRbeta library. TCRdb recomputed calls from the PCR reads with MiXCR, one row per CDR3 protein. Of 230,000 or so distinct CDR3 sequences listed, roughly a tenth are singletons. This receptor was identified in a human donor who donated a stem cell graft to a child with SCID. Sequencing used PBMCs from the stem cell graft donor, obtained from the stem cell graft.

CDR3 bases: TGTGCCAGCAGCTTATTCCAGGGCCAAGAGACCCAGTACTTC. Residues: CASSLFQGQETQYF. The chain is built from TRBV7-9 and TRBJ2-5; the D gene is possibly TRBD1 (5 bases). Looked up from germline, CDR1 is SEHNR and CDR2 is FQNEAQ (reference sequence). CDR3 size: 14 residues. Trimming took off 2 bases at V and 1 base at J, with 8 bases between the two ends.